A selection of T cell receptor beta chains follows, all from one sample in a study of blood T cell repertoires in COVID-19. Sequencing used immunoSEQ multiplex PCR; TCRdb keeps in-frame clones, though not all of them. The sample yields some 200,000 clones, around 94% seen once. Sequencing was done on a sample of peripheral blood. All receptors come from a man between 25 and 39 years old with COVID-19, enrolled during active disease. CDR3s include the opening cysteine and the closing phenylalanine or tryptophan. The order of the fields is D gene, V gene, clone size, J gene, CDR3 DNA, CDR3 protein. D genes are given only for firm matches. Clone size is stated in some rows and not others, as once, few, many or a class when expanded.

d_gene: NA
v_gene: TRBV18
abundance: NA
j_gene: TRBJ1-4
CDR3nt: TGTGCCAGCTCACCACGCCAGGCAGAAAAACTGTTTTTT
CDR3aa: CASSPRQAEKLFF

d_gene: NA
v_gene: TRBV12-2
abundance: NA
j_gene: TRBJ1-2
CDR3nt: TGTGCAAGTCGCCCTTGGACAGGGAACTATGGCTACACCTTC
CDR3aa: CASRPWTGNYGYTF

d_gene: TRBD1
v_gene: TRBV2
abundance: NA
j_gene: TRBJ1-5
CDR3nt: TGTGCCAGCAGTGGGGACAGGGGCGACAATCAGCCCCAGCATTTT
CDR3aa: CASSGDRGDNQPQHF

d_gene: TRBD2
v_gene: TRBV24-1
abundance: NA
j_gene: TRBJ2-1
CDR3nt: TGTGCCACCAGTGATGGGACTAACAATGAGCAGTTCTTC
CDR3aa: CATSDGTNNEQFF

d_gene: NA
v_gene: TRBV10-3
abundance: NA
j_gene: TRBJ1-1
CDR3nt: TGTGCCATCAGTGAACAGGGAAGCACTGAAGCTTTCTTT
CDR3aa: CAISEQGSTEAFF

d_gene: TRBD1
v_gene: TRBV14
abundance: NA
j_gene: TRBJ1-1
CDR3nt: TGTGCCAGCAGCTCCACCGGGACAGCGAACACTGAAGCTTTCTTT
CDR3aa: CASSSTGTANTEAFF

d_gene: NA
v_gene: TRBV6-5
abundance: NA
j_gene: TRBJ1-4
CDR3nt: TGTGCCAGCAGTTACTCGATTTTGGAGGGGGAAAAACTGTTTTTT
CDR3aa: CASSYSILEGEKLFF

d_gene: TRBD1
v_gene: TRBV5-1
abundance: NA
j_gene: TRBJ1-6
CDR3nt: TGCGCCAGCAGCCGGGACAGGGTTAATTCACCCCTCCACTTT
CDR3aa: CASSRDRVNSPLHF

d_gene: TRBD2
v_gene: TRBV7-2
abundance: NA
j_gene: TRBJ2-5
CDR3nt: TGTGCCAGCAGCCGCGGGACTAGCGGGGGAGAGACCCAGTACTTC
CDR3aa: CASSRGTSGGETQYF

d_gene: NA
v_gene: TRBV5-6
abundance: NA
j_gene: TRBJ1-2
CDR3nt: TGTGCCAGCAGCTTGGGCAGCGCTGCCGAGAACTATGGCTACACCTTC
CDR3aa: CASSLGSAAENYGYTF

d_gene: NA
v_gene: TRBV7-3
abundance: NA
j_gene: TRBJ2-1
CDR3nt: TGTGCCAGCAGCTTAATGAACAACAATGAGCAGTTCTTC
CDR3aa: CASSLMNNNEQFF

d_gene: TRBD1
v_gene: TRBV19
abundance: NA
j_gene: TRBJ2-2
CDR3nt: TGTGCCAGTGATAACCCCGGACAGGGGAAGGGCGGGGAGCTGTTTTTT
CDR3aa: CASDNPGQGKGGELFF

d_gene: NA
v_gene: TRBV6-5
abundance: NA
j_gene: TRBJ2-7
CDR3nt: TGTGCCAGCAGTTCCCGGATAGCCGAGCAGTACTTC
CDR3aa: CASSSRIAEQYF

d_gene: TRBD1
v_gene: TRBV9
abundance: NA
j_gene: TRBJ2-1
CDR3nt: TGTGCCAGCAGCGTTATGGGGACAGGGACGTACAATGAGCAGTTCTTC
CDR3aa: CASSVMGTGTYNEQFF

d_gene: TRBD1
v_gene: TRBV7-9
abundance: NA
j_gene: TRBJ2-1
CDR3nt: TGTGCCAGCCGCAACCGAAAGGGGACAGGGGACAATGAGCAGTTCTTC
CDR3aa: CASRNRKGTGDNEQFF

d_gene: TRBD2
v_gene: TRBV19
abundance: once
j_gene: TRBJ2-3
CDR3nt: TGTGCCAGTAGTATCGGGGGACTAGCGGGGAGCACAGATACGCAGTATTTT
CDR3aa: CASSIGGLAGSTDTQYF

d_gene: NA
v_gene: TRBV9
abundance: NA
j_gene: TRBJ1-3
CDR3nt: TGTGCCAGCAGCCCAACCGTCGGGGGGGCTGGAAACACCATATATTTT
CDR3aa: CASSPTVGGAGNTIYF

d_gene: TRBD1
v_gene: TRBV4-1
abundance: NA
j_gene: TRBJ1-3
CDR3nt: TGCGCCAGCAGCCCAAGGACAGGGGTCTCTGGAAACACCATATATTTT
CDR3aa: CASSPRTGVSGNTIYF